This T cell receptor beta chain stems from a study of control samples from healthy donors and cancer patients. Repertoires were generated with immunoSEQ multiplex PCR, while TCRdb's copy carries only in-frame clones and drops some. The table lists 90,000 or so clones, approximately 90% of them singletons. The length of the CDR3 is 12 residues. V gave up 1 base and J gave up 8 bases, with 8 bases separating them. The chain couples TRBV12-3 or TRBV12-4 to TRBJ1-1; possible D gene TRBD1, 6 bases. The sequencing sample was made of blood. This clonotype was sampled from a woman between 70 and 85 years old in good health. The CDR3 protein is CASSLVRGEAFF. CDR3 nucleotides: TGTGCCAGCAGTTTAGTCAGGGGAGAAGCTTTCTTT.